A single count supports the clone carrying this T cell receptor beta chain. The sample's treatment: preoperative locoregional IRX-2 cytokine immunotherapy. This CDR3 comprises 13 residues. J was trimmed by 4 bases and V by 5 bases; bases with no gene match: 4. Germline lookup yields CDR1 GTSNPN and CDR2 SVGIG (reference sequence). The data derive from a study of preoperative IRX-2 immunotherapy in early breast cancer. Profiled with immunoSEQ multiplex PCR; TCRdb holds only in-frame clones, not every one. The sample lists 35,000 to 50,000 clones; over 85% were seen once. The origin of this receptor is a human donor with breast cancer. The chain carries TRBV30 and TRBJ2-1; TRBD2 matches 8 bases. Here the sequenced sample was tumor tissue, taken after IRX-2 immunotherapy. CDR3 residues: CAWGAGVYNEQFF. The CDR3 coding sequence is TGTGCCTGGGGAGCGGGAGTTTACAATGAGCAGTTCTTC.